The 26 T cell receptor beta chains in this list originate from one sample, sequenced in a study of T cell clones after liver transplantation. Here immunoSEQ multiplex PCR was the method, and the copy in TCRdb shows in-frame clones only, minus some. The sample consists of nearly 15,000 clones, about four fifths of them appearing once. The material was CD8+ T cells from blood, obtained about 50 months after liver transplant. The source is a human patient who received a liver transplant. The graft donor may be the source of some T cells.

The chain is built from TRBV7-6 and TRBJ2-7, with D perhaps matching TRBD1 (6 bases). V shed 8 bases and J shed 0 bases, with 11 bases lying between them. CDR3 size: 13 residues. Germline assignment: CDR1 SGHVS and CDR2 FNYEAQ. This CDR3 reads CASSHRASYEQYF. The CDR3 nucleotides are TGTGCCAGCTCCCACAGGGCCTCCTACGAGCAGTACTTC.

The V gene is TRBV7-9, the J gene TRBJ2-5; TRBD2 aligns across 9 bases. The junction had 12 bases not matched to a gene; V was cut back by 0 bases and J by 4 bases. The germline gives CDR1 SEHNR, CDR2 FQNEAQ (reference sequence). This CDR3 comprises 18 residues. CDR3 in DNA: TGTGCCAGCAGCTTAGCGAAAGGTAGCGGGAGTGTTTTAGAGACCCAGTACTTC. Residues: CASSLAKGSGSVLETQYF.

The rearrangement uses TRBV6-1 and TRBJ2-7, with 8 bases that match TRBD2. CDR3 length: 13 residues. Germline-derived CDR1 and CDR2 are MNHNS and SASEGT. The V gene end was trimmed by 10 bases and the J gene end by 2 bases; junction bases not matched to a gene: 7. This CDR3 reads CATRYGGAYEQYF. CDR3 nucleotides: TGTGCCACCCGATACGGGGGGGCCTACGAGCAGTACTTC.

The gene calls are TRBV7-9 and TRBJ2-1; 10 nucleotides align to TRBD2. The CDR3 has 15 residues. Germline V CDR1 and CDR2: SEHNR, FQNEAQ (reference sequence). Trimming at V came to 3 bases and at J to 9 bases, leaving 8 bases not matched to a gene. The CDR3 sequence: CASSFSSGRGSEQFF. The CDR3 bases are TGTGCCAGCAGCTTTTCTAGCGGGAGAGGGAGTGAGCAGTTCTTC.

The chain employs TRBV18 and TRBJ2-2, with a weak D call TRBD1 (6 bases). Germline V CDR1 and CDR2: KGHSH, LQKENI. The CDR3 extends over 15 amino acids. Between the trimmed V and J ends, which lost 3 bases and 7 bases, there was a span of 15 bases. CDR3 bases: TGTGCCAGCTCACCTCGGGACACCCCCGGCGGGGAGCTGTTTTTT. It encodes CASSPRDTPGGELFF. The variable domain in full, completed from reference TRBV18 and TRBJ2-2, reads NAGVMQNPRHLVRRRGQEARLRCSPMKGHSHVYWYRQLPEEGLKFMVYLQKENIIDESGMPKERFSAEFPKEGPSILRIQQVVRGDSAAYFCASSPRDTPGGELFFGEGSRLTVL.

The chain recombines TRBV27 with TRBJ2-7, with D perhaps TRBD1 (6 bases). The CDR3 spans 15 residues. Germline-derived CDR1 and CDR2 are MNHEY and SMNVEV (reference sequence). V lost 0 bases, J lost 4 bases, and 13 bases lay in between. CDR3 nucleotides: TGTGCCAGCAGTTTATCTGAGGGGACACCTTACGAGCAGTACTTC. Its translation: CASSLSEGTPYEQYF.

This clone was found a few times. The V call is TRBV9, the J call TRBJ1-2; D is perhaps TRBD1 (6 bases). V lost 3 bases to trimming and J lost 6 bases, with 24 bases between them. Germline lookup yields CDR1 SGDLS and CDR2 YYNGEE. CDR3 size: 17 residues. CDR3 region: CASSASTEGGREDGYTF. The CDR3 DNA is TGTGCCAGCAGCGCATCCACGGAGGGGGGGCGTGAAGATGGCTACACCTTC.

CDR3 region: CAIRGRIDEKLFF. CDR3 nucleotide sequence: TGTGCCATCAGGGGACGGATTGATGAAAAACTGTTTTTT. The J gene is TRBJ1-4, the V gene TRBV10-3, with D tentatively TRBD1 (5 bases). Germline V CDR1 and CDR2: ENHRY, SYGVKD. The CDR3 is 13 residues long. V lost 6 bases and J 6 bases, leaving 11 bases between the germline ends.

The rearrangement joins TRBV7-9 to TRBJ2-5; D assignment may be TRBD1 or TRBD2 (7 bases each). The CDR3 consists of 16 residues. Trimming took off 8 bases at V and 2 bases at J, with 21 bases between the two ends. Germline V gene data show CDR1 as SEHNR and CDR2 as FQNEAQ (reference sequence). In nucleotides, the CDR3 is TGTGCCAGCGCAACCTGGGAGGGGGCGCTTCAAGAGACCCAGTACTTC. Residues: CASATWEGALQETQYF.

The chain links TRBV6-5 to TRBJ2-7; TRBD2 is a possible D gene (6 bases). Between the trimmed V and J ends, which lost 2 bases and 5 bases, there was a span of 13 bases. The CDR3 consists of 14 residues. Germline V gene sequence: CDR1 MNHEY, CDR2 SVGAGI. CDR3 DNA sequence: TGTGCCAGCAGTTACGGAGGGGCGACCCACGAGCAGTACTTC. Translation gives CASSYGGATHEQYF.

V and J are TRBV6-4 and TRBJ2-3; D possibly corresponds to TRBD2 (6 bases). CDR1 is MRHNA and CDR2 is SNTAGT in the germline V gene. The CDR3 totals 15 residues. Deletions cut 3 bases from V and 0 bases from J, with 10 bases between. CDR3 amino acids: CASSDKAGSTDTQYF. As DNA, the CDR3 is TGTGCCAGCAGTGATAAAGCGGGTAGCACAGATACGCAGTATTTT.

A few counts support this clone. The CDR3 region has the DNA TGTGCCAGCAGCCTAACTAGCGCCTTCTACAATGAGCAGTTCTTC. This encodes CASSLTSAFYNEQFF. V and J are TRBV7-7 and TRBJ2-1; 7 nucleotides match TRBD2. There are 15 residues in the CDR3. V was clipped by 5 bases and J by 3 bases; unmatched bases: 7. Germline-derived CDR1 and CDR2 are SSHAT and FNYEAQ (reference sequence).

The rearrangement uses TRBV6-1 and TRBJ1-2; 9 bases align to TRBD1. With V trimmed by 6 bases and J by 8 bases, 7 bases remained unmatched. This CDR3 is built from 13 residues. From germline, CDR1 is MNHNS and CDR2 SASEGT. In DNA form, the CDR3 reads TGTGCCAGCAGGACACAGGGGGCGGGAGGCTACACCTTC. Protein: CASRTQGAGGYTF.

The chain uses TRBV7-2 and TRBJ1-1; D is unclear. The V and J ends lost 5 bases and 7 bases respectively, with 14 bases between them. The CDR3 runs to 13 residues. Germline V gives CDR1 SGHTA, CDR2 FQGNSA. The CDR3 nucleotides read TGTGCCAGCAGCCTGGGAGGGCTACGTGAAGCTTTCTTT. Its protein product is CASSLGGLREAFF.

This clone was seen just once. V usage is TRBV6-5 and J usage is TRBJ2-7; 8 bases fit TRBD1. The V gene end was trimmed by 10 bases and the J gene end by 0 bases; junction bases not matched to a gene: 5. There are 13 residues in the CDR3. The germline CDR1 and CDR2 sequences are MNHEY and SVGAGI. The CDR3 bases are TGTGCCACCCGGACAGGGAACTCCTACGAGCAGTACTTC. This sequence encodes CATRTGNSYEQYF.

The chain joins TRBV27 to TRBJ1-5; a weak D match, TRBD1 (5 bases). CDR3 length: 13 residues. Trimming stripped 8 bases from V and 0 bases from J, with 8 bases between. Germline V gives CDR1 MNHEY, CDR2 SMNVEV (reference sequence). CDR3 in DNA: TGTGCCAGCCGAGGGGATAGCAATCAGCCCCAGCATTTT. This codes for CASRGDSNQPQHF.

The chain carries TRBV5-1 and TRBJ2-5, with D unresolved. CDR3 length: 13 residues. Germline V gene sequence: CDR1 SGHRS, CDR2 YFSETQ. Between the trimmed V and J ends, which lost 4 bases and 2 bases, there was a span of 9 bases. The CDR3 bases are TGCGCCAGCAGCCCTGACTTACAAGAGACCCAGTACTTC. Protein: CASSPDLQETQYF.

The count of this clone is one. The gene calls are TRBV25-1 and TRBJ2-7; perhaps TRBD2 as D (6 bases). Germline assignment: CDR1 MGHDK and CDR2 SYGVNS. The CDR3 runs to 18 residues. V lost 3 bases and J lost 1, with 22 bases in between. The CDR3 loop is CASSDQGGAGTRSYEQYF. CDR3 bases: TGTGCCAGCAGTGATCAAGGAGGTGCCGGGACTCGATCCTACGAGCAGTACTTC.

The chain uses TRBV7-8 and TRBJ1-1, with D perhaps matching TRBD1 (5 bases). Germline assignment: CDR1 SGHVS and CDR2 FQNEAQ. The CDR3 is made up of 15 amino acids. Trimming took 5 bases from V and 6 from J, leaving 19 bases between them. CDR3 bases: TGTGCCAGCAGCCCACAACAGGCGAGCCGGGCTGAAGCTTTCTTT. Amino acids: CASSPQQASRAEAFF. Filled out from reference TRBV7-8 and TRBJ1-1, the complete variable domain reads GAGVSQSPRYKVAKRGQDVALRCDPISGHVSLFWYQQALGQGPEFLTYFQNEAQLDKSGLPSDRFFAERPEGSVSTLKIQRTQQEDSAVYLCASSPQQASRAEAFFGQGTRLTVV.

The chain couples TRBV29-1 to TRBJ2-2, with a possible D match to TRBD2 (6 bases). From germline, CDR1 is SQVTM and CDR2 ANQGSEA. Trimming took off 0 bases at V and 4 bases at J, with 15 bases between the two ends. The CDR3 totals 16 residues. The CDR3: CSVEDVGSGGTGELFF. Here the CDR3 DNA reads TGCAGCGTTGAAGACGTCGGATCCGGGGGCACCGGGGAGCTGTTTTTT.

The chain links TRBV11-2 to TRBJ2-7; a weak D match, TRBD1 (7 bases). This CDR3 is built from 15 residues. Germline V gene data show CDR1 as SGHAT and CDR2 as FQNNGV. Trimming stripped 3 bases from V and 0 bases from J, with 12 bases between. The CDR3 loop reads CASSFYRGGSYEQYF. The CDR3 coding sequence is TGTGCCAGCAGCTTTTACAGGGGAGGCTCCTACGAGCAGTACTTC.

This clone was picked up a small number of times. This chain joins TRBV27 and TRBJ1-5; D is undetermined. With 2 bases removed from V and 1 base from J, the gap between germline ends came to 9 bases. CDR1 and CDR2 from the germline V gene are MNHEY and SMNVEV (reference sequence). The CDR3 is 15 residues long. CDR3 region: CASSLMAGSNQPQHF. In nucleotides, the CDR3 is TGTGCCAGCAGTTTAATGGCCGGGAGCAATCAGCCCCAGCATTTT.

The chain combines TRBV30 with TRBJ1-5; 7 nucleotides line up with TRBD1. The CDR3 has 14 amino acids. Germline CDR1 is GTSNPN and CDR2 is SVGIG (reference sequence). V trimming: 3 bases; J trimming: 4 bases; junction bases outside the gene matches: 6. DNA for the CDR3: TGTGCCTGGAGCGACCTGGGACAGAATCAGCCCCAGCATTTT. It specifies CAWSDLGQNQPQHF.

The CDR3 region is CASSPTGAVEAFF. The CDR3 DNA reads as TGTGCCAGCAGCCCGACAGGTGCCGTAGAAGCTTTCTTT. V gene TRBV5-4 combines with J gene TRBJ1-1, with D perhaps matching TRBD1 (6 bases). Trimming shortened V by 4 bases and J by 8 bases, and 15 bases separated the two germline ends. CDR1 is SGHNT, CDR2 YYREEE, per germline (reference sequence). CDR3 length equals 13 residues.

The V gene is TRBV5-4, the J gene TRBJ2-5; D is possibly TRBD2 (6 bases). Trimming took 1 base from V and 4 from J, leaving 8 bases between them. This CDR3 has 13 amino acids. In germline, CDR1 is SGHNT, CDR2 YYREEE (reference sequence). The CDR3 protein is CASSLQGGETQYF. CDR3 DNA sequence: TGTGCCAGCAGCTTGCAGGGAGGAGAGACCCAGTACTTC.

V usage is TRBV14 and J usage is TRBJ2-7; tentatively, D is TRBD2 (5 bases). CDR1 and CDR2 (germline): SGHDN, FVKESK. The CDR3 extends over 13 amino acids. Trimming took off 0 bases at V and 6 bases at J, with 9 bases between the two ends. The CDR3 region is CASSQDIGIEQYF. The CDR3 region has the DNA TGTGCCAGCAGCCAAGATATCGGGATCGAGCAGTACTTC.